One sample yielded the 22 T cell receptor beta chains listed below, sequenced in a study of T cell responses to AZD1222 COVID-19 vaccine. Profiling relied on immunoSEQ multiplex PCR, and the TCRdb table lists in-frame clones only, not all of them. The top ten hold about 7.5% of the sample, which has approximately 100,000 clones, roughly nine tenths seen once. The input for sequencing was peripheral blood, taken on day 0 of AZD1222 vaccination. These receptors were obtained from an adult in good health.

The V and J genes are TRBV4-1 and TRBJ1-2, with 7 bases that match TRBD1. The V gene's germline CDR1 is MGHRA and CDR2 YSYEKL. The CDR3 has 15 residues. V gave up 4 bases and J gave up 1 base; unmatched junction bases: 6. CDR3 in amino acids: CASSPAGGGNYGYTF. CDR3 DNA: TGCGCCAGCAGCCCAGCAGGGGGGGGTAACTATGGCTACACCTTC.

J is TRBJ1-1 and V is TRBV5-1; 7 bases line up with TRBD1. The ends lost 4 bases at V and 0 bases at J; junction bases unmatched: 3. Germline values: CDR1 SGHRS, CDR2 YFSETQ. The CDR3 is made up of 14 amino acids. In DNA form, the CDR3 reads TGCGCCAGCAGCCCGACAGGGCTGAACACTGAAGCTTTCTTT. Its translation is CASSPTGLNTEAFF.

The chain uses TRBV19 and TRBJ2-7; D not certain. The CDR3 extends over 14 amino acids. V gave up 4 bases and J gave up 2 bases, with 12 bases separating them. Germline-derived CDR1 and CDR2 are LNHDA and SQIVND (reference sequence). The CDR3, as DNA: TGTGCCAGTAGTAATCTGGGGATCCCCTACGAGCAGTACTTC. Translation gives CASSNLGIPYEQYF.

The chain recombines TRBV5-6 with TRBJ2-7; D is unclear. The V end lost 6 bases, the J end lost 0 bases, and 13 bases lay between the germline ends. CDR3 length: 14 amino acids. Germline CDR1 and CDR2: SGHDT and YYEEEE. In nucleotides, the CDR3 is TGTGCCAGCAACACAGAACACGCCTCCTACGAGCAGTACTTC. This translates into CASNTEHASYEQYF.

The chain combines TRBV7-3 with TRBJ1-2; D unclear. Germline V lookup: CDR1 SGHTA, CDR2 FQGTGA. The CDR3 spans 13 residues. V was cut by 3 bases and J by 7 bases, with 12 bases left in between. The CDR3 protein is CASSLHPGSGYTF. The CDR3 coding sequence is TGTGCCAGCAGCTTGCACCCTGGTAGTGGCTACACCTTC. The whole variable domain, remainder taken from reference TRBV7-3 and TRBJ1-2, is GAGVSQTPSNKVTEKGKYVELRCDPISGHTALYWYRQSLGQGPEFLIYFQGTGAADDSGLPNDRFFAVRPEGSVSTLKIQRTERGDSAVYLCASSLHPGSGYTFGSGTRLTVV.

The J gene is TRBJ1-1, the V gene TRBV3-1 (or the pseudogene TRBV3-2); no firm D call. V gave up 3 bases and J gave up 5 bases, with 7 bases separating them. The CDR3 extends over 12 amino acids. Germline assignment: CDR1 LGHDT and CDR2 YNNKEL (reference sequence). CDR3 DNA: TGTGCCAGCAGCCAGGGGTATACTGAAGCTTTCTTT. Its protein product is CASSQGYTEAFF.

The V and J genes are TRBV28 and TRBJ1-4; no definite D call. CDR1 is MDHEN and CDR2 is SYDVKM in the germline V gene. V was pared by 6 bases and J by 2 bases, with 10 bases between. The CDR3 runs to 14 residues. CDR3 DNA: TGTGCCAGCAGGCCAACGGGTACTAATGAAAAACTGTTTTTT. Translated, it gives CASRPTGTNEKLFF. Supplemented by reference TRBV28 and TRBJ1-4, the full variable domain reads DVKVTQSSRYLVKRTGEKVFLECVQDMDHENMFWYRQDPGLGLRLIYFSYDVKMKEKGDIPEGYSVSREKKERFSLILESASTNQTSMYLCASRPTGTNEKLFFGSGTQLSVL.

The chain carries TRBV19 and TRBJ2-2; D may be TRBD1 (5 bases). The V end lost 7 bases, the J end lost 0 bases, and 6 bases lay between the germline ends. The CDR3 sequence is 13 residues long. Germline CDR1 LNHDA, CDR2 SQIVND (reference sequence). In DNA, the CDR3 is TGTGCCAGTACGACAGCGAACACCGGGGAGCTGTTTTTT. It encodes CASTTANTGELFF.

This clone was counted between two and nine times. The V and J genes are TRBV9 and TRBJ2-7; D is undetermined. The CDR3 consists of 14 residues. The germline gives CDR1 SGDLS, CDR2 YYNGEE. The V end lost 3 bases, the J end lost 4 bases, and 14 bases lay between the germline ends. The CDR3 DNA follows: TGTGCCAGCAGCGCAGGAGTTTCAGAATACGAGCAGTACTTC. Translated, it gives CASSAGVSEYEQYF.

This clone was seen a single time. The rearrangement uses TRBV5-1 and TRBJ2-7; 8 nucleotides match TRBD2. J was trimmed by 6 bases and V by 0 bases; bases with no gene match: 8. Germline assignment: CDR1 SGHRS and CDR2 YFSETQ. The CDR3 contains 15 residues. The CDR3 DNA follows: TGCGCCAGCAGCTTGGCCGGTAGCGGGGTTAGCGAGCAGTACTTC. As protein: CASSLAGSGVSEQYF.

The chain couples TRBV28 to TRBJ1-1; 7 positions match TRBD1. V lost 6 bases, J lost 11 bases, and 9 bases stayed unmatched. CDR1 is MDHEN and CDR2 is SYDVKM in the germline V gene. CDR3 size: 12 residues. CDR3 bases: TGTGCCAGCAGCCCGGCAGGGGGTAAGGCTTTCTTT. It translates to CASSPAGGKAFF.

This sequence joins TRBV5-1 and TRBJ1-2, with TRBD1 identical over 7 bases. CDR3 length equals 15 residues. V lost 4 bases, J lost 3 bases, and 9 bases stayed unmatched. Germline V lookup: CDR1 SGHRS, CDR2 YFSETQ. In nucleotides, the CDR3 is TGCGCCAGCAGCGCCAAAACAGGGGCGGACTATGGCTACACCTTC. It specifies CASSAKTGADYGYTF.

V gene TRBV6-2 or TRBV6-3 combines with J gene TRBJ1-5, with 11 bases matching TRBD1. The CDR3 sequence is 14 residues long. V gave up 6 bases and J gave up 6 bases; unmatched junction bases: 4. Germline loops: CDR1 MNHEY, CDR2 SVGEGT. CDR3: CASSRTGGSQPQHF. The CDR3 DNA sequence: TGTGCCAGCAGCCGGACAGGGGGCAGTCAGCCCCAGCATTTT.

The rearrangement uses TRBV12-3 or TRBV12-4 and TRBJ1-1, with no clear D. The V end was cut by 3 bases, the J end by 3 bases, with 8 bases between. This CDR3 spans 13 amino acids. The CDR3 bases are TGTGCCAGCAGTTTCGGGAGATACACTGAAGCTTTCTTT. Translated, it gives CASSFGRYTEAFF.

The chain carries TRBV25-1 and TRBJ2-3, with 8 bases matching TRBD2. V gave up 1 base and J gave up 0 bases; unmatched junction bases: 6. CDR1 and CDR2 from the germline V gene are MGHDK and SYGVNS. The CDR3 covers 17 residues. CDR3 in DNA: TGTGCCAGCAGTGAATGGAAGCGGGGGACAAGCACAGATACGCAGTATTTT. It encodes CASSEWKRGTSTDTQYF.

The gene calls are TRBV18 and TRBJ1-5; maybe TRBD1 (6 bases). Germline assignment: CDR1 KGHSH and CDR2 LQKENI. V lost 4 bases, J lost 0 bases, and 16 bases lay in between. There are 17 residues in the CDR3. This CDR3 is CASSLLGASYSNQPQHF. CDR3 nucleotide sequence: TGTGCCAGCTCACTACTGGGGGCCTCTTATAGCAATCAGCCCCAGCATTTT.

The chain recombines TRBV20-1 with TRBJ1-1, with D unresolved. This CDR3 has 11 amino acids. Germline CDR1 DFQATT, CDR2 SNEGSKA (reference sequence). Trimming stripped 3 bases from V and 7 bases from J, with 9 bases between. In nucleotides, the CDR3 is TGCAGTGCTAGGCCGTTGGATGAAGCTTTCTTT. This codes for CSARPLDEAFF.

The chain has TRBV5-4 and TRBJ2-5; tentatively, D is TRBD1 (7 bases). V was cut by 3 bases and J by 4 bases, with 10 bases left in between. The CDR3 sequence is 13 residues long. Germline CDR1 SGHNT, CDR2 YYREEE (reference sequence). The CDR3 loop is CASSYRGGETQYF. CDR3 sequence (DNA): TGTGCCAGCAGCTACAGGGGAGGAGAGACCCAGTACTTC.

A few counts support this clone. The chain combines TRBV4-1 with TRBJ2-5; 15 nucleotides agree with TRBD2. CDR3 length: 19 residues. Per the germline V gene, CDR1 is MGHRA and CDR2 is YSYEKL. V trimming: 3 bases; J trimming: 2 bases; junction bases outside the gene matches: 10. CDR3 residues: CASSHPGLAGGPLQETQYF. The DNA of the CDR3 is TGCGCCAGCAGCCACCCTGGACTAGCGGGAGGGCCGTTACAAGAGACCCAGTACTTC.

This clone was seen only a few times. This sequence joins TRBV27 and TRBJ1-2; D not certain. Deletions cut 4 bases from V and 7 bases from J, with 13 bases between. Germline V CDR1 and CDR2: MNHEY, SMNVEV (reference sequence). The CDR3 spans 13 residues. The CDR3 nucleotides read TGTGCCAGCAGTTCCTCCGACTCCCCTGGCTACACCTTC. Translation gives CASSSSDSPGYTF.

The chain carries TRBV6-5 and TRBJ1-2, with a possible D match to TRBD1 (6 bases). Trimming shortened V by 6 bases and J by 4 bases, and 15 bases separated the two germline ends. This CDR3 has 14 residues. In germline, CDR1 is MNHEY, CDR2 SVGAGI. The CDR3, as DNA: TGTGCCAGCAGAACAGGGCCCAGGGGCTATGGCTACACCTTC. It translates to CASRTGPRGYGYTF.

This rearrangement joins TRBV13 to TRBJ1-2, with TRBD1 matching 10 bases. The CDR3 extends over 13 amino acids. Germline V CDR1 and CDR2: PRHDT, FYEKMQ (reference sequence). Unmatched junction bases numbered 6, after V lost 7 bases and J lost 7 bases. The CDR3 DNA sequence: TGTGCCAGCACCTCGGGGACAGGGGTTGGCTACACCTTC. Protein: CASTSGTGVGYTF.